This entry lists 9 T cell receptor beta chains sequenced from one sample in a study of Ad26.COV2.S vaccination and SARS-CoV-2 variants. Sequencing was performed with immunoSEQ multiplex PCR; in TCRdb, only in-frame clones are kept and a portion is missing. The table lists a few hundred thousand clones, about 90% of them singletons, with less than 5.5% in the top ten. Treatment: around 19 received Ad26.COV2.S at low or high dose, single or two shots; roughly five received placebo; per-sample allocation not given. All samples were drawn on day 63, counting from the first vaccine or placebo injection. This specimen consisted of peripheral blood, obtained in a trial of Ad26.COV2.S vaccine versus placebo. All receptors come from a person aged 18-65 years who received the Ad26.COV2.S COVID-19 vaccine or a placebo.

CDR3 in DNA: TGTGCCAGCAGCCAAGGGGGCTGGGGGTACGAGCAGTACTTC. It yields the protein CASSQGGWGYEQYF. The chain combines TRBV3-1 (or the pseudogene TRBV3-2) with TRBJ2-7; D tentatively fits TRBD1 or TRBD2 (5 bases each). Germline assignment: CDR1 LGHDT and CDR2 YNNKEL (reference sequence). The CDR3 loop spans 14 amino acids. The V gene lost 1 base and the J gene lost 4 bases, with 11 bases spanning the gap.

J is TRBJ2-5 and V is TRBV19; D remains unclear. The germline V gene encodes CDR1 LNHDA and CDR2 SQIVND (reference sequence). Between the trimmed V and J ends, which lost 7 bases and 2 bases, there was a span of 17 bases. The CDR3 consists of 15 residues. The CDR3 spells CASTTNYLGQETQYF. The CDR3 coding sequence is TGTGCCAGTACCACGAATTATTTGGGACAAGAGACCCAGTACTTC.

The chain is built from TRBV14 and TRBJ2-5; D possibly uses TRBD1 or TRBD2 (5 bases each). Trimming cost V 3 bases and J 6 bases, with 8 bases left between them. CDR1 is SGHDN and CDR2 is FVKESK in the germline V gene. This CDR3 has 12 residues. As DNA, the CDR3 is TGTGCCAGCAGCCAGGGGGATAAGACCCAGTACTTC. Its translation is CASSQGDKTQYF.

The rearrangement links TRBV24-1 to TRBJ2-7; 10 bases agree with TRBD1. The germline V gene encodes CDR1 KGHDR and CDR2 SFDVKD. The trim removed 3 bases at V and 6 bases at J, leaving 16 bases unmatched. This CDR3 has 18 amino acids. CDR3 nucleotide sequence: TGTGCCACCAGTGATATCCGGGACAGGGGTTCTCCCGCCTCCGAGCAGTACTTC. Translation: CATSDIRDRGSPASEQYF.

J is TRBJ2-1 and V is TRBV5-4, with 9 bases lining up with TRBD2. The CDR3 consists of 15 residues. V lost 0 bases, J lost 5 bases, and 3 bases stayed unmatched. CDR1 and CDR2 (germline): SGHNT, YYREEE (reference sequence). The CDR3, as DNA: TGTGCCAGCAGCTTGGGGGCGGGAGGGAACAATGAGCAGTTCTTC. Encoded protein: CASSLGAGGNNEQFF.

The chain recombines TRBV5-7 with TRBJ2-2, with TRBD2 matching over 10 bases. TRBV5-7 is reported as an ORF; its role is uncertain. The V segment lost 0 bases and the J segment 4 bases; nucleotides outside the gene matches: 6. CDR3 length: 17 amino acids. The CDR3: CASSLAASGSFTGELFF. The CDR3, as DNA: TGTGCCAGCAGCTTGGCGGCTAGCGGGAGCTTCACCGGGGAGCTGTTTTTT.

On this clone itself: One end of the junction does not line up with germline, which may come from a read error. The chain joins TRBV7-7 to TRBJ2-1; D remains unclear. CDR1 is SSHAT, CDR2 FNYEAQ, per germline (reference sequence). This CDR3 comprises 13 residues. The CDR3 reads CASSVLGSNEQFF. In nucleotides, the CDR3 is TGTGCTAGCAGCGTTCTTGGAAGTAATGAGCAGTTCTTC.

The DNA of the CDR3 is TGTGCCAGCAGCTTGGGGGGGACAGACTCCTACGAGCAGTACTTC. Amino acid sequence: CASSLGGTDSYEQYF. The chain has TRBV5-4 and TRBJ2-7; TRBD1 aligns across 7 bases. Trimming removed 0 bases from V and 0 bases from J; junction bases left unmatched: 3. The length of the CDR3 is 15 residues. Germline assignment: CDR1 SGHNT and CDR2 YYREEE (reference sequence).

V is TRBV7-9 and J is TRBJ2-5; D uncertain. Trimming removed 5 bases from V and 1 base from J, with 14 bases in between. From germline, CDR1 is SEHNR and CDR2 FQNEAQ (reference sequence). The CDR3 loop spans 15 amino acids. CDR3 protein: CASSPIVAPQETQYF. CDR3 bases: TGTGCCAGCAGCCCTATAGTCGCACCCCAAGAGACCCAGTACTTC. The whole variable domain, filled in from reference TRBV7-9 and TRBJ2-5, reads DTGVSQNPRHKITKRGQNVTFRCDPISEHNRLYWYRQTLGQGPEFLTYFQNEAQLEKSRLLSDRFSAERPKGSFSTLEIQRTEQGDSAMYLCASSPIVAPQETQYFGPGTRLLVL.